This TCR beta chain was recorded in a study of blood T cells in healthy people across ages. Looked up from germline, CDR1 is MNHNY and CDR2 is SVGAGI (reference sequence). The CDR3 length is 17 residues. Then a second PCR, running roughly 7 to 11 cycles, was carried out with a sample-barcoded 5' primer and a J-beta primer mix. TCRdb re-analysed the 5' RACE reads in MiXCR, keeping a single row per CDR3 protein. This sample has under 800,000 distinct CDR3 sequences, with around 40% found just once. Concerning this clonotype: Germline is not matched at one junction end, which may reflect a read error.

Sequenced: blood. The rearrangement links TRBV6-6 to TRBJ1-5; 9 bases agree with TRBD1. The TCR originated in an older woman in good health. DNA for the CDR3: TGTGCCAGCAGCCCTCGAGGGGACAGGGTTAGCAAGCAGCCCCAGCATTTT. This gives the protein CASSPRGDRVSKQPQHF.